The next 32 T cell receptor beta chains were all read from a single sample in a study of OX40 agonist ivuxolimab in advanced cancers. Produced via immunoSEQ multiplex PCR; TCRdb's table is partial and in-frame only. Found here are 77,000 or so clones, approximately 89% of them singletons; the top ten hold 2% to 2.5%. The specimen comprised CD4+ or CD8+ T cells sorted from blood, sampled in a trial of the OX40 agonist ivuxolimab. Receptor source: an adult with an advanced solid tumor such as melanoma, head and neck, liver or kidney cancer.

The V gene is TRBV28, the J gene TRBJ2-6; no clear D. The ends were cut back, 7 bases at V and 0 bases at J, with 4 bases in the middle. The CDR3 is made up of 13 amino acids. Germline lookup yields CDR1 MDHEN and CDR2 SYDVKM. CDR3 bases: TGTGCCAGCACAGCCTCTGGGGCCAACGTCCTGACTTTC. It yields the protein CASTASGANVLTF.

The chain uses TRBV30 and TRBJ2-3, with D uncertain. With 0 bases removed from V and 5 bases from J, the gap between germline ends came to 12 bases. This CDR3 region has 14 residues. CDR1 and CDR2 from the germline V gene are GTSNPN and SVGIG (reference sequence). CDR3 coding DNA: TGTGCCTGGAGTGTTGACGCTATTCGAGATACGCAGTATTTT. Its translation is CAWSVDAIRDTQYF.

There are a few counts of this clone. The chain carries TRBV5-1 and TRBJ1-1; D unresolved. The CDR3 covers 14 residues. The germline V and J ends were trimmed by 0 bases and 1 base, with 7 bases remaining between them. Germline V lookup: CDR1 SGHRS, CDR2 YFSETQ. CDR3 residues: CASSLGRTNTEAFF. DNA of the CDR3: TGCGCCAGCAGCTTGGGCAGGACGAACACTGAAGCTTTCTTT.

CDR3 sequence (DNA): TGCGCCAGCAGTGACCCACAAGCGGGAGCTTACGAGCAGTACTTC. Its translation is CASSDPQAGAYEQYF. The chain recombines TRBV10-1 with TRBJ2-5; 8 bases are shared with TRBD2. The J call may be mistaken, given a closer DNA end match to TRBJ2-7. Germline V gene data show CDR1 as WNHNN and CDR2 as SYGVQD (reference sequence). The CDR3 is 15 amino acids.

The J gene is TRBJ1-3, the V gene TRBV18; D is perhaps TRBD1 (6 bases). This CDR3 spans 17 amino acids. Germline values: CDR1 KGHSH, CDR2 LQKENI. The ends were cut back, 0 bases at V and 0 bases at J, with 12 bases in the middle. The CDR3 here is CASSPPSGQISGNTIYF. The CDR3 DNA is TGTGCCAGCTCACCACCTAGTGGACAGATCTCTGGAAACACCATATATTTT.

The CDR3 spells CASSLAFGQETQYF. The CDR3 DNA is TGTGCCAGCAGCTTAGCGTTCGGTCAAGAGACCCAGTACTTC. J is TRBJ2-5 and V is TRBV7-6; no firm D call. CDR3 length: 14 amino acids. Germline loops: CDR1 SGHVS, CDR2 FNYEAQ. V lost 0 bases, J lost 2 bases, and 7 bases lay in between.

The chain has TRBV6-6 and TRBJ1-3; no definite D call. The CDR3 runs 12 residues. Deletions cut 4 bases from V and 0 bases from J, with 1 base between. The germline V gene has CDR1 MNHNY and CDR2 SVGAGI (reference sequence). The CDR3 loop reads CASSFSGNTIYF. Here the CDR3 DNA reads TGTGCCAGCAGTTTCTCTGGAAACACCATATATTTT.

V gene TRBV15 combines with J gene TRBJ2-3, with 8 bases matching TRBD2. The CDR3 is 19 amino acids. Germline CDR1 is LNHNV and CDR2 is YYDKDF (reference sequence). Trimming cost V 0 bases and J 1 base; bases outside gene matches: 12. CDR3 amino acids: CATSRDVSGIRQGTDTQYF. Here the CDR3 DNA reads TGTGCCACCAGCAGAGATGTTAGCGGGATCCGCCAAGGCACAGATACGCAGTATTTT.

This clone was seen a single time. The chain employs TRBV28 and TRBJ2-7; the match to TRBD2 covers 9 bases. V gave up 6 bases and J gave up 6 bases; unmatched junction bases: 6. This CDR3 has 13 residues. Germline V gives CDR1 MDHEN, CDR2 SYDVKM. The CDR3 protein is CASRRLSGSEQYF. For the CDR3, the DNA is TGTGCCAGCAGGCGCCTTAGCGGGAGCGAGCAGTACTTC.

The chain carries TRBV5-1 and TRBJ2-5, with a possible D match to TRBD2 (5 bases). V was cut by 4 bases and J by 2 bases, with 12 bases left in between. The V gene's germline CDR1 is SGHRS and CDR2 YFSETQ. The CDR3 spans 14 residues. CDR3 bases: TGCGCCAGCAGCCGCTCGGGCGGGCAAGAGACCCAGTACTTC. Translating gives CASSRSGGQETQYF.

The chain joins TRBV7-9 to TRBJ1-3, with a weak D call TRBD1 (6 bases). CDR3 length: 16 residues. The germline V gene encodes CDR1 SEHNR and CDR2 FQNEAQ (reference sequence). With 0 bases removed from V and 1 base from J, the gap between germline ends came to 10 bases. CDR3 sequence: CASSLAVGQSGNTIYF. CDR3 DNA sequence: TGTGCCAGCAGCTTAGCGGTCGGACAGTCTGGAAACACCATATATTTT.

The rearrangement joins TRBV27 to TRBJ1-1; weak D call: TRBD1 (6 bases). Trimming shortened V by 0 bases and J by 9 bases, and 11 bases separated the two germline ends. Germline V gives CDR1 MNHEY, CDR2 SMNVEV (reference sequence). The CDR3 length is 13 residues. The CDR3 protein is CASSLSVGGQAFF. For the CDR3, the DNA is TGTGCCAGCAGTTTATCGGTCGGGGGGCAAGCTTTCTTT.

The chain uses TRBV5-6 and TRBJ1-2, with 7 bases aligning to TRBD1. Per germline, CDR1 SGHDT and CDR2 YYEEEE. CDR3 length equals 15 residues. The V and J ends lost 2 bases and 5 bases, in that order; junction bases with no gene match: 9. In DNA, the CDR3 is TGTGCCAGCAGCTTTGACAGGGTACTAAATTATGGCTACACCTTC. Protein sequence: CASSFDRVLNYGYTF.

This clone was found once. The genes are TRBV4-1 and TRBJ1-1; tentative D call: TRBD1 (6 bases). Trimming took 8 bases from V and 4 from J, leaving 17 bases between them. Germline loops: CDR1 MGHRA, CDR2 YSYEKL. The CDR3 length is 14 residues. The CDR3 DNA reads as TGCGCCAGCTACTCCGGGACAATGAGCACTGAAGCTTTCTTT. Translated: CASYSGTMSTEAFF.

The chain joins TRBV2 to TRBJ2-5, with TRBD2 matching 11 bases. CDR3 length: 16 amino acids. Trimming cost V 5 bases and J 2 bases; bases outside gene matches: 7. Germline lookup yields CDR1 SNHLY and CDR2 FYNNEI. CDR3 amino acids: CASSNIAGGKQETQYF. The DNA of the CDR3 is TGTGCCAGCAGTAATATAGCGGGGGGGAAACAAGAGACCCAGTACTTC.

CDR3 in amino acids: CASILGSYNEQFF. The CDR3, as DNA: TGTGCCAGCATATTGGGCTCCTACAATGAGCAGTTCTTC. This rearrangement joins TRBV7-2 to TRBJ2-1; no clear D. V lost 7 bases and J lost 0, with 7 bases in between. CDR1 SGHTA and CDR2 FQGNSA come from the germline V gene. The CDR3 consists of 13 residues.

The genes are TRBV19 and TRBJ2-1; D might be TRBD2 (5 bases). Germline V gene data show CDR1 as LNHDA and CDR2 as SQIVND (reference sequence). Trimming removed 6 bases at V and 2 bases at J, with 17 bases between. The CDR3 spans 16 residues. CDR3 coding DNA: TGTGCCAGTAGGGGGAGAATCCCGGCGGCCTACAATGAGCAGTTCTTC. Its protein is CASRGRIPAAYNEQFF.

For the CDR3, the DNA is TGTGCCAGCAGTTACTCGACAGGGACGGAGCAGTACTTC. Amino acid sequence: CASSYSTGTEQYF. J is TRBJ2-7 and V is TRBV6-5, with 7 bases aligning to TRBD1. V lost 0 bases, J lost 7 bases, and 3 bases stayed unmatched. This CDR3 has 13 residues. CDR1 is MNHEY and CDR2 is SVGAGI in the germline V gene.

The J gene is TRBJ2-2, the V gene TRBV6-6, with 10 bases fitting TRBD2. CDR3 size: 16 residues. The germline V gene encodes CDR1 MNHNY and CDR2 SVGAGI (reference sequence). V lost 6 bases and J lost 4; bases outside the gene matches: 8. CDR3 bases: TGTGCCAGCAGGATGGCTAGCGGGGGTGGCACCGGGGAGCTGTTTTTT. Translated, it gives CASRMASGGGTGELFF.

Comments on this clone: This CDR3 is missing its conserved last phenylalanine or tryptophan, likely due to a read error. The DNA is left out, because the CDR3 cannot be placed on it with certainty; the CDR3 is given as TCRdb lists it. This chain uses TRBV23-1 with TRBJ1-1; the DNA was not compared with TRBD1, the D call given in the table. TRBV23-1 is marked as an open reading frame, function uncertain. Ends included, the CDR3 has 10 residues. Here the CDR3 reads CASSRPRGIV.

V and J are TRBV6-1 and TRBJ1-4, with 7 bases that match TRBD1. V was clipped by 6 bases and J by 13 bases; unmatched bases: 8. Germline V gene sequence: CDR1 MNHNS, CDR2 SASEGT. This CDR3 has 12 amino acids. CDR3 DNA sequence: TGTGCCAGCAGCCCACAGGGGAGGAGACTGTTTTTT. It is translated as CASSPQGRRLFF.

About this clone: A much larger clone lies one base from this, so it may be a read error. DNA of the CDR3: TGTGCCAGCGGCTTGGTTAGCTCTCATACGCAGTATTTT. It specifies CASGLVSSHTQYF. This sequence joins TRBV13 and TRBJ2-3, with D hard to call. CDR1 and CDR2 from the germline V gene are PRHDT and FYEKMQ (reference sequence). CDR3 length: 13 residues.

V usage is TRBV6-5 and J usage is TRBJ1-1; D gene unclear. The CDR3 contains 13 residues. Germline CDR1 MNHEY, CDR2 SVGAGI. Trimming left V 4 bases short and J 1 base short, with 7 bases between. The CDR3: CASSSTQNTEAFF. CDR3 in DNA: TGTGCCAGCAGTTCGACGCAGAACACTGAAGCTTTCTTT.

This clone came up a few times. The chain employs TRBV21-1 and TRBJ1-1. TRBV21-1 is given as a pseudogene. The CDR3 spans 14 residues. Written as DNA, the CDR3 is TGTGCCAGCAGCCTGGACGCCTTGAACACTGAAGCTTTCTTT. It codes for CASSLDALNTEAFF.

The V call is TRBV27, the J call TRBJ1-2, with 9 nucleotides matching TRBD1. J lost 8 bases, V lost 6 bases, and 10 bases had no gene match. There are 14 residues in the CDR3. Germline loops: CDR1 MNHEY, CDR2 SMNVEV (reference sequence). The CDR3 sequence is CASRGVKGQGGYTF. CDR3 sequence (DNA): TGTGCCAGCAGGGGGGTAAAGGGACAGGGCGGCTACACCTTC.

The chain recombines TRBV6-4 with TRBJ1-5; TRBD1 agrees at 8 bases. The junction had 5 bases not matched to a gene; V was cut back by 4 bases and J by 6 bases. CDR1 MRHNA and CDR2 SNTAGT come from the germline V gene. The CDR3 totals 14 residues. Here the CDR3 reads CASSAQGGTQPQHF. The CDR3 coding sequence is TGTGCCAGCAGTGCACAGGGGGGAACTCAGCCCCAGCATTTT.

The CDR3 loop reads CASSFLLTGETQYF. CDR3 DNA: TGCGCCAGCAGCTTCCTGCTGACGGGGGAGACCCAGTACTTC. The chain links TRBV5-1 to TRBJ2-5; D perhaps matches TRBD2 (5 bases). Trimming took off 2 bases at V and 5 bases at J, with 13 bases between the two ends. From germline, CDR1 is SGHRS and CDR2 YFSETQ. The CDR3 is 14 residues long.

V and J are TRBV5-4 and TRBJ2-5; weak D call: TRBD2 (6 bases). Germline V gene lookup returns CDR1 SGHNT and CDR2 YYREEE (reference sequence). The CDR3 is 15 amino acids. V was clipped by 4 bases and J by 5 bases, with 18 bases between them. For the CDR3, the DNA is TGTGCCAGCAGCCCCGGGGGATCGGTTCTGGAGACCCAGTACTTC. This gives the protein CASSPGGSVLETQYF.

This chain uses TRBV16 with TRBJ2-7, with D perhaps TRBD1 or TRBD2 (5 bases each). The ends were cut back, 4 bases at V and 9 bases at J, with 16 bases in the middle. The CDR3 runs to 13 residues. Germline CDR1 is KGHSY and CDR2 is FQNENV. This CDR3 is CASSRRDLSGQYF. Written as DNA, the CDR3 is TGTGCCAGCAGCCGCCGGGACCTGTCAGGGCAGTACTTC.

This clone showed up just a few times. This chain joins TRBV19 and TRBJ1-1; 10 bases are a match to TRBD1. Germline V gives CDR1 LNHDA, CDR2 SQIVND (reference sequence). This CDR3 contains 14 residues. The V gene end was trimmed by 5 bases and the J gene end by 3 bases; junction bases not matched to a gene: 3. This CDR3 is CASSSTGGYTEAFF. CDR3 sequence (DNA): TGTGCCAGTAGTTCGACAGGGGGCTACACTGAAGCTTTCTTT.

The V call is TRBV5-4, the J call TRBJ2-1, with 7 bases identical to TRBD1. The junction had 9 bases not matched to a gene; V was cut back by 1 base and J by 2 bases. Germline loops: CDR1 SGHNT, CDR2 YYREEE (reference sequence). The CDR3 covers 17 residues. CDR3 bases: TGTGCCAGCAGCTTGAACAGGGGTGGGGGAGCCTACAATGAGCAGTTCTTC. The encoded protein is CASSLNRGGGAYNEQFF.

This clone was observed a single time. V is TRBV5-1 and J is TRBJ1-3, with a tentative D call TRBD1 (5 bases). CDR1 and CDR2 (germline): SGHRS, YFSETQ. V was shortened by 1 base and J by 0 bases, with 11 bases between the two germline ends. CDR3 length equals 16 residues. This chain's CDR3 is CASSLTLTDSGNTIYF. The CDR3 nucleotides are TGCGCCAGCAGCTTGACCCTGACAGACTCTGGAAACACCATATATTTT.